Included here is one TCR beta chain sequence, with context. These data come from a study of blood T cell repertoires in COVID-19. About the study: The United States, Italy and Spain provided the acute and convalescent COVID-19 samples. Sources were T cells, B-cell-depleted T cells, or PBMCs; the material itself was cDNA or gDNA.

Methods used by the authors: Amplification of reference gene primers was used by the study to estimate nucleated cell counts. Libraries were prepared by immunoSEQ multiplex PCR; TCRdb keeps only in-frame clonotypes and omits some of them. The V and J calls and clone size were taken over from that table, and D and trimming were inferred from the DNA. The sample contains fewer than 300,000 clones, roughly 88% of which appear only once. The germline gives CDR1 SGHTA, CDR2 FQGNSA. The V end lost 3 bases, the J end lost 4 bases, and 13 bases lay between the germline ends. This CDR3 has 15 amino acids. The study assigned cohorts using participant-reported clinical history.

J is TRBJ2-1 and V is TRBV7-2; D is possibly TRBD2 (5 bases). Sequencing input: PBMCs or T cells enriched from blood (not recorded which). This clonotype originated in a woman aged 40 to 50 with acute COVID-19. The CDR3 coding sequence is TGTGCCAGCAGCTTCTCCAGCGGTCGATACAATGAGCAGTTCTTC. Translated: CASSFSSGRYNEQFF.